This T cell receptor beta chain appears in the sequencing data of a study of tumor-infiltrating lymphocytes in primary liver carcinoma. Study details: Participating patients were men and women between 30 and 69 years old. In every tissue type, samples returned a similar yield of roughly 3.5 to 8 million productive TCRbeta reads.

The study, taken as a whole, reports: Significantly greater top-250-clone fractions characterized tumors relative to blood (p = 0.039).

This CDR3 comprises 16 residues. Notes on this clonotype: No antigen is known for it. One junction end does not reproduce the germline sequence, and a read error may be involved.

The blood RNA (from unsorted whole blood) was obtained, and germline DNA was also extracted. The patients lived with chronic HBV infection and had not yet received any treatment. cDNA specific to TCR beta was made from approximately 0.55 ug of total RNA, with a constant-region primer employed for priming. Slightly modified ARM-PCR with three nested multiplex PCR rounds yielded TCR beta libraries. Researchers ran the first two PCR rounds for 10 cycles each with TRBV1-TRBV30 forward primers and a C-beta reverse primer. TCRdb ran MiXCR on the multiplex PCR reads and lists one entry per CDR3 protein. The table includes 330,000 or so distinct CDR3 sequences, less than 75% detected once.

Sequencing was done on a sample of peripheral blood. The sequence was collected from a man aged 35 to 55 with primary liver carcinoma and hepatitis B virus infection. This chain connects TRBV12-3 or TRBV12-4 to TRBJ1-2, with a tentative D call TRBD1 (5 bases). CDR3 sequence (DNA): TGTGCCAGCAGTTTTCCCGTTCGACGGCCCAGGGATGGCTGCACCTTC. Amino acid sequence: CASSFPVRRPRDGCTF.